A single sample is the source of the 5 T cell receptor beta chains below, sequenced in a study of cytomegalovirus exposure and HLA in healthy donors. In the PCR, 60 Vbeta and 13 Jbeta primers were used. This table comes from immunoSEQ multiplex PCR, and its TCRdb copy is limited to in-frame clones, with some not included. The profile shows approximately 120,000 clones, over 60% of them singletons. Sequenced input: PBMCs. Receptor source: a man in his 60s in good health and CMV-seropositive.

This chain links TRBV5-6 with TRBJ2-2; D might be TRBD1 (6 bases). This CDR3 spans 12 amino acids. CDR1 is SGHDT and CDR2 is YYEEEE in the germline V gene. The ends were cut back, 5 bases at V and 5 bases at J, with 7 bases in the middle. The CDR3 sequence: CASSGQTGELFF. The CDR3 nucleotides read TGTGCCAGCAGTGGACAGACCGGGGAGCTGTTTTTT.

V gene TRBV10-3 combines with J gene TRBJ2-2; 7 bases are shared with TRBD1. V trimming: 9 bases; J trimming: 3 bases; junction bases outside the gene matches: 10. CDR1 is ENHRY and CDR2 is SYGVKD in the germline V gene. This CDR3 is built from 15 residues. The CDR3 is CAMKISQGDTGELFF. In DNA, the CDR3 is TGTGCCATGAAGATCTCCCAGGGGGACACCGGGGAGCTGTTTTTT.

CDR3 sequence reads: CASSSGIYTGELFF. The DNA of the CDR3 is TGCGCCAGCAGCTCAGGCATATACACCGGGGAGCTGTTTTTT. The chain joins TRBV5-1 to TRBJ2-2, with D unresolved. The germline V gene has CDR1 SGHRS and CDR2 YFSETQ. Trimming stripped 3 bases from V and 3 bases from J, with 9 bases between. The CDR3 is 14 amino acids.

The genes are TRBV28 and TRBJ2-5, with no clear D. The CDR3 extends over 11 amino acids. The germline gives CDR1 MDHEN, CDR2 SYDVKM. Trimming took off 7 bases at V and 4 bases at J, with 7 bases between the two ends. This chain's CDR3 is CASTQRETQYF. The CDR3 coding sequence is TGTGCCAGCACCCAGCGAGAGACCCAGTACTTC.

The CDR3 loop reads CASQRLGITEAFF. DNA of the CDR3: TGTGCCAGCCAGCGTCTGGGTATCACTGAAGCTTTCTTT. The rearrangement uses TRBV11-2 and TRBJ1-1; D is ambiguous. Trimming cost V 8 bases and J 4 bases, with 14 bases left between them. CDR1 is SGHAT and CDR2 is FQNNGV in the germline V gene. The CDR3 runs 13 residues.